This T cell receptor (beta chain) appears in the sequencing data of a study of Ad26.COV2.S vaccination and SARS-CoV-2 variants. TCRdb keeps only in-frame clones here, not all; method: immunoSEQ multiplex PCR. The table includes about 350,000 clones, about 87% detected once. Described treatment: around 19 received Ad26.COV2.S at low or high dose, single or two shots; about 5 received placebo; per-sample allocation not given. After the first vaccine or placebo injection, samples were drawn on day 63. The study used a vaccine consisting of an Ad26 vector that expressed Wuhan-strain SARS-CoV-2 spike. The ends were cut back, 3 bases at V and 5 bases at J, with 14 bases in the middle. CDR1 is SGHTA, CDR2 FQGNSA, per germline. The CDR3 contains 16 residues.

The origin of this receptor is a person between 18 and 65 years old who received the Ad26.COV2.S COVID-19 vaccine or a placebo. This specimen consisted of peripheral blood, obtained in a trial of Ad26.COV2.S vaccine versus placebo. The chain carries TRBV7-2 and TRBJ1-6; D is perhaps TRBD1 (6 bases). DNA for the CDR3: TGTGCCAGCAGCTTCAGACAGGCTCGTAATAATTCACCCCTCCACTTT. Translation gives CASSFRQARNNSPLHF.